The T cell receptor beta chain under discussion was sequenced for a study of patients and donors after allogeneic stem cell transplantation. CDR3 length: 14 amino acids. The germline V and J ends were trimmed by 6 bases and 3 bases, with 14 bases remaining between them. Germline CDR1 is MNHNS and CDR2 is SASEGT. TCRdb reprocessed the RT-PCR reads via MiXCR and lists one record per CDR3 protein. The sample has around 150,000 distinct CDR3 sequences, about a third seen once. This TCR was sampled from a human donor who was either an allogeneic HSCT recipient or a stem cell or donor lymphocyte infusion donor (not recorded which). It is not recorded whose cells these are; they may come from a transplant donor. The rearrangement joins TRBV6-1 to TRBJ1-2, with a tentative D call TRBD1 (5 bases). The sample was blood, either unsorted or a sorted T cell fraction (not recorded which). CDR3 nucleotides: TGTGCCAGCAGGCGCGGGAGGGGTCACTATGGCTACACCTTC. This gives the protein CASRRGRGHYGYTF.